The 12 T cell receptor beta chains in this list originate from one sample, sequenced in a study of early T cells in non-severe SARS-CoV-2 infection. Each CDR3 protein is one row after TCRdb ran MiXCR on the 5' RACE reads. The sample contains roughly 69,000 distinct CDR3 sequences, around a tenth of which appear only once. Specimen: whole blood. The receptor source for this set is an adult who was a healthcare worker with PCR-confirmed SARS-CoV-2 infection or an uninfected control (not recorded which).

The CDR3 DNA sequence: TGTGCCAGCAGCCTAGCGGGAACCACAGATACGCAGTATTTT. Translation: CASSLAGTTDTQYF. The chain recombines TRBV9 with TRBJ2-3, with 9 bases aligning to TRBD2. Germline V gene lookup returns CDR1 SGDLS and CDR2 YYNGEE. Germline trimming cut 4 bases from V and 2 bases from J; bases unmatched to any gene: 2. The CDR3 consists of 14 residues.

V is TRBV18 and J is TRBJ1-2; D gene unclear. Germline loops: CDR1 KGHSH, CDR2 LQKENI. V was cut by 3 bases and J by 9 bases, with 17 bases left in between. The CDR3 covers 14 residues. The CDR3 nucleotides read TGTGCCAGCTCACCTCGCCTGGCCGACTGGAGCTACACCTTC. Its translation is CASSPRLADWSYTF.

This clonotype was observed many times. The chain is built from TRBV27 and TRBJ1-6; the D gene is possibly TRBD1 (5 bases). Germline assignment: CDR1 MNHEY and CDR2 SMNVEV (reference sequence). The CDR3 is 15 amino acids. V was clipped by 6 bases and J by 6 bases, with 15 bases between them. The CDR3 nucleotides are TGTGCCAGCAGCAGGTCAGGCAGGGCTAATTCACCCCTCCACTTT. Protein: CASSRSGRANSPLHF.

This clonotype showed up many times. The chain is built from TRBV15 and TRBJ1-5; D not certain. The CDR3 has 16 residues. Germline V CDR1 and CDR2: LNHNV, YYDKDF (reference sequence). The V and J ends lost 4 bases and 0 bases respectively, with 13 bases between them. In DNA form, the CDR3 reads TGTGCCACCAGCACTGCCGCGCAATATAGCAATCAGCCCCAGCATTTT. Translated: CATSTAAQYSNQPQHF. Complete variable domain (other parts from reference TRBV15 and TRBJ1-5): DAMVIQNPRYQVTQFGKPVTLSCSQTLNHNVMYWYQQKSSQAPKLLFHYYDKDFNNEADTPDNFQSRRPNTSFCFLDIRSPGLGDTAMYLCATSTAAQYSNQPQHFGDGTRLSIL.

This clonotype was seen repeatedly, ten times or more. V and J are TRBV14 and TRBJ2-7, with 7 nucleotides matching TRBD1. The germline V gene has CDR1 SGHDN and CDR2 FVKESK. Germline trimming cut 3 bases from V and 3 bases from J; bases unmatched to any gene: 8. CDR3 length equals 15 residues. CDR3 coding DNA: TGTGCCAGCAGCCATTTGGACAGGACTTTCTACGAGCAGTACTTC. Translating gives CASSHLDRTFYEQYF.

This clonotype was seen a handful of times. The chain has TRBV2 and TRBJ2-7; 10 bases map to TRBD2. Germline CDR1 reads SNHLY; CDR2 reads FYNNEI. The ends lost 8 bases at V and 7 bases at J; junction bases unmatched: 23. This CDR3 spans 18 amino acids. CDR3 sequence reads: CASSSGLVSGRRVGEQYF. The CDR3 DNA follows: TGTGCCAGCTCGTCTGGGCTGGTTAGCGGGAGGAGAGTTGGGGAGCAGTACTTC.

This clonotype was recorded at least ten times. V usage is TRBV7-9 and J usage is TRBJ2-5; 8 positions match TRBD2. The CDR3 runs 15 residues. The V and J ends lost 3 bases and 0 bases, in that order; junction bases with no gene match: 3. Germline CDR1 SEHNR, CDR2 FQNEAQ (reference sequence). The DNA of the CDR3 is TGTGCCAGCAGCTTTGGCGGGAGGAACCAAGAGACCCAGTACTTC. This encodes CASSFGGRNQETQYF.

This clonotype was seen repeatedly, ten times or more. The chain joins TRBV20-1 to TRBJ2-7; 10 bases fit TRBD2. The CDR3 is made up of 15 amino acids. V was pared by 5 bases and J by 4 bases, with 11 bases of the junction left unmatched. Germline CDR1 and CDR2: DFQATT and SNEGSKA (reference sequence). The CDR3 loop reads CSASSGRRLFYEQYF. The CDR3 bases are TGCAGTGCTTCTAGCGGGAGACGCTTGTTTTACGAGCAGTACTTC.

This clonotype has ten or more counts. The genes are TRBV11-2 and TRBJ2-5; maybe TRBD2 (5 bases). The CDR3 runs 14 residues. CDR1 and CDR2 (germline): SGHAT, FQNNGV. V lost 4 bases to trimming and J lost 1 base, with 10 bases between them. CDR3 protein: CASSSREIQETQYF. The DNA of the CDR3 is TGTGCCAGCAGCTCTCGGGAAATCCAAGAGACCCAGTACTTC.

This clonotype was found a few times. The chain employs TRBV19 and TRBJ1-5, with D possibly matching TRBD1 (6 bases). Trimming pared 5 bases from V and 2 bases from J, leaving 10 bases between. Germline assignment: CDR1 LNHDA and CDR2 SQIVND (reference sequence). The CDR3 is 14 residues long. The CDR3 DNA follows: TGTGCCAGTAGTTCACGACAGGGCAATCAGCCCCAGCATTTT. Its translation is CASSSRQGNQPQHF.

The V gene is TRBV5-1, the J gene TRBJ2-2, with D possibly being TRBD2 (7 bases). V was cut by 7 bases and J by 2 bases, with 12 bases left in between. Germline loops: CDR1 SGHRS, CDR2 YFSETQ. This CDR3 region has 14 residues. CDR3 sequence reads: CASGGGDNTGELFF. CDR3 coding DNA: TGCGCCAGCGGCGGGGGCGATAACACCGGGGAGCTGTTTTTT. The full variable domain, completed using reference TRBV5-1 and TRBJ2-2, is KAGVTQTPRYLIKTRGQQVTLSCSPISGHRSVSWYQQTPGQGLQFLFEYFSETQRNKGNFPGRFSGRQFSNSRSEMNVSTLELGDSALYLCASGGGDNTGELFFGEGSRLTVL.

The V gene is TRBV7-2, the J gene TRBJ2-3, with D perhaps TRBD2 (6 bases). The ends were cut back, 5 bases at V and 3 bases at J, with 18 bases in the middle. The CDR3 loop spans 16 amino acids. The germline gives CDR1 SGHTA, CDR2 FQGNSA. CDR3 coding DNA: TGTGCCAGCAGCCGAAGGCAGGGTGGGGGGACAGATACGCAGTATTTT. It encodes CASSRRQGGGTDTQYF.